The clone carrying this T cell receptor (beta chain) has ten or more counts. Its antigen is undetermined. The authors amplified TCR beta CDR3 regions, and they did so from RNA transcripts for repertoire sequencing. Second-round multiplex PCR followed a first-round RT-PCR using HTBI primers. TCRdb independently ran MiXCR on the multiplex PCR reads; one entry per CDR3 protein. The sample records 600,000 to 950,000 distinct CDR3 sequences, approximately 40% being singletons. The data derive from a study of Graves' ophthalmopathy and Graves' hyperthyroidism. General observations from the study: Blood shared most expanded thyroid clonotypes above 0.001 frequency.

Germline-derived CDR1 and CDR2 are SGHAT and FQNNGV. The CDR3 is 13 residues long. V was pared by 4 bases and J by 11 bases, with 14 bases between. Under 3 months in duration, the ophthalmopathy in affected donors had moderate-to-severe activity, CAS ≥3 and NOSPECS ≥4. The study excluded patients with other autoimmune diseases, uncontrolled infections, pregnancy or lactation. PBMCs were obtained from roughly 9.4 ml of fresh peripheral blood. The receptor comes from an adult man with Graves' ophthalmopathy. The specimen was peripheral blood. The V gene is TRBV11-2, the J gene TRBJ2-2; tentatively, D is TRBD2 (5 bases). The chain's CDR3 is CASSSGLPAELFF. CDR3 DNA: TGTGCCAGCAGCTCAGGACTCCCAGCTGAGCTGTTTTTT. Combining the CDR3 with reference TRBV11-2 and TRBJ2-2 gives the whole variable domain EAGVAQSPRYKIIEKRQSVAFWCNPISGHATLYWYQQILGQGPKLLIQFQNNGVVDDSQLPKDRFSAERLKGVDSTLKIQPAKLEDSAVYLCASSSGLPAELFFGEGSRLTVL.